Reported below is one TCR beta chain. The target antigen is unknown. Amplification used 60 Vbeta primers and 13 Jbeta primers. The data were produced by immunoSEQ multiplex PCR, yet TCRdb's version contains in-frame clones alone and is incomplete. The table lists over 90,000 clones, around 85% of them singletons. The record originates from a study of cytomegalovirus exposure and HLA in healthy donors. The V gene lost 0 bases and the J gene lost 5 bases, with 12 bases spanning the gap. Germline CDR1 SGHNT, CDR2 YYREEE (reference sequence). This CDR3 is 14 amino acids long. Study-wide results and caveats: Across donors, most TCRs were seen rarely, yet some public ones were widespread.

The chain is built from TRBV5-4 and TRBJ2-7; D is undetermined. This TCR derives from a man between 40 and 49 years old in good health and CMV-seropositive. Sequencing was done on a sample of PBMCs. CDR3 sequence reads: CASSLGQSVDEQYF. The CDR3 DNA sequence: TGTGCCAGCAGCTTGGGGCAGAGCGTCGACGAGCAGTACTTC. The whole variable domain, filled in from reference TRBV5-4 and TRBJ2-7, reads ETGVTQSPTHLIKTRGQQVTLRCSSQSGHNTVSWYQQALGQGPQFIFQYYREEENGRGNFPPRFSGLQFPNYSSELNVNALELDDSALYLCASSLGQSVDEQYFGPGTRLTVT.